A single sample is the source of the 6 T cell receptor beta chains below, sequenced in a study of cytomegalovirus exposure and HLA in healthy donors. The assay was immunoSEQ multiplex PCR, and TCRdb's table has in-frame clones only and misses some. Among about 360,000 clones listed, around 86% were seen once. Sequenced input: PBMCs. The receptor source for this set is a young woman in good health and CMV-seronegative.

The chain combines TRBV27 with TRBJ2-7; D may be TRBD1 (5 bases). Germline-derived CDR1 and CDR2 are MNHEY and SMNVEV (reference sequence). V was shortened by 2 bases and J by 2 bases, with 16 bases between the two germline ends. CDR3 length equals 16 residues. The CDR3 sequence: CASSLLEIGVPYEQYF. Written as DNA, the CDR3 is TGTGCCAGCAGTTTACTTGAGATAGGGGTACCCTACGAGCAGTACTTC.

The sample holds one count of this clone. The chain uses TRBV14 and TRBJ2-2; 9 nucleotides match TRBD1. V shed 4 bases, J shed 7 bases, and the junction held 7 bases outside the gene matches. Germline lookup yields CDR1 SGHDN and CDR2 FVKESK. The CDR3 covers 15 residues. CDR3 amino acids: CASSRDRDGFGELFF. CDR3 nucleotide sequence: TGTGCCAGCAGCCGGGACAGGGACGGGTTCGGGGAGCTGTTTTTT.

The J gene is TRBJ2-7, the V gene TRBV5-5; D may be TRBD1 (6 bases). The CDR3 consists of 14 residues. Germline CDR1 SGHKS, CDR2 YYEKEE (reference sequence). The germline V and J ends were trimmed by 2 bases and 2 bases, with 11 bases remaining between them. The CDR3 DNA follows: TGTGCCAGCAGCTTCTTCCGGACAGCCTACGAGCAGTACTTC. Its protein product is CASSFFRTAYEQYF.

This clone appeared a single time. This chain connects TRBV13 to TRBJ2-7, with no clear D. CDR1 and CDR2 (germline): PRHDT, FYEKMQ (reference sequence). Between the trimmed V and J ends, which lost 2 bases and 2 bases, there was a span of 10 bases. This CDR3 spans 14 amino acids. In DNA, the CDR3 is TGTGCCAGCAGCTTATATGACTTTACCTACGAGCAGTACTTC. Amino acid sequence: CASSLYDFTYEQYF.

The chain couples TRBV6-1 to TRBJ1-2, with D tentatively TRBD1 (6 bases). The CDR3 is made up of 11 amino acids. Trimming stripped 7 bases from V and 7 bases from J, with 10 bases between. Germline CDR1 and CDR2: MNHNS and SASEGT. CDR3 DNA sequence: TGTGCCAGCACCCAAGGGGGTGGCTACACCTTC. Protein product: CASTQGGGYTF.

The chain has TRBV20-1 and TRBJ2-3, with D unresolved. Trimming took 3 bases from V and 5 from J, leaving 6 bases between them. Per germline, CDR1 DFQATT and CDR2 SNEGSKA (reference sequence). The CDR3 runs to 11 residues. The CDR3 coding sequence is TGCAGTGCTAGTGTGCGAGATACGCAGTATTTT. Its translation is CSASVRDTQYF.